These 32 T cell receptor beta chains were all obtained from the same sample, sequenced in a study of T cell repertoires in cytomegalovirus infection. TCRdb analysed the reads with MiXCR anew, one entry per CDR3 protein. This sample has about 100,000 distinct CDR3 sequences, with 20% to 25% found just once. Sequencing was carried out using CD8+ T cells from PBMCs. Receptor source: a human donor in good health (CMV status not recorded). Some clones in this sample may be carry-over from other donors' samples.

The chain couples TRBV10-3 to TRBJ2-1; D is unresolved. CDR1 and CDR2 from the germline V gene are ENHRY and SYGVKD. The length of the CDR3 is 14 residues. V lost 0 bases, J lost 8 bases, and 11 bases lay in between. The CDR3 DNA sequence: TGTGCCATCAGTGAGTCCGAGCGATCGCATGAGCAGTTCTTC. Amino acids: CAISESERSHEQFF.

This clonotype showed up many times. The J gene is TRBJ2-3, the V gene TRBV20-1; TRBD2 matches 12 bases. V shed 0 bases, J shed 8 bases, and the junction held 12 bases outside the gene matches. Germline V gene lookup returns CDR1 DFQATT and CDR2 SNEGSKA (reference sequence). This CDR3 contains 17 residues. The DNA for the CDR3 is TGCAGTGCTAGAGATTACGGACTAGCGGGGTCCGGGGTTACGCAGTATTTT. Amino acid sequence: CSARDYGLAGSGVTQYF.

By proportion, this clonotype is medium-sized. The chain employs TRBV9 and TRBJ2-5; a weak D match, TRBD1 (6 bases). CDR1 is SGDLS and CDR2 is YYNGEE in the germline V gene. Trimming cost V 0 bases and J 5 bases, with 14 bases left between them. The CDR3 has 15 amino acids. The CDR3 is CASSVALTGSETQYF. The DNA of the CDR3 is TGTGCCAGCAGCGTAGCGCTCACAGGGAGCGAGACCCAGTACTTC.

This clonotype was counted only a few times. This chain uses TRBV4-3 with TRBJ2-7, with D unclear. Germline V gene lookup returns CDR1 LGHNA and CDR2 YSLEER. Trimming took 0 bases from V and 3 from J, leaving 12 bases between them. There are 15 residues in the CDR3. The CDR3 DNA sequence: TGCGCCAGCAGCCAAGATCACCAAGAAGGCTACGAGCAGTACTTC. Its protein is CASSQDHQEGYEQYF.

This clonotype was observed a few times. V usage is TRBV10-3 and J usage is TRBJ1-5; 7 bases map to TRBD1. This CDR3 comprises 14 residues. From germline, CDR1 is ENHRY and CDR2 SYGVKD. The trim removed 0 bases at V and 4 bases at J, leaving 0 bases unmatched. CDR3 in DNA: TGTGCCATCAGTGAGTCGACAGGGAATCAGCCCCAGCATTTT. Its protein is CAISESTGNQPQHF.

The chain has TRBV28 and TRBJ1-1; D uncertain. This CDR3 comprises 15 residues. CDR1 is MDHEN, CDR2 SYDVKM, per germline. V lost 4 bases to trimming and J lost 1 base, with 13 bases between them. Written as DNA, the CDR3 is TGTGCCAGCAGTTACCCTCGGGGAGAGAACACTGAAGCTTTCTTT. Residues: CASSYPRGENTEAFF. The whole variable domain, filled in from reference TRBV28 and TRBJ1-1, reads DVKVTQSSRYLVKRTGEKVFLECVQDMDHENMFWYRQDPGLGLRLIYFSYDVKMKEKGDIPEGYSVSREKKERFSLILESASTNQTSMYLCASSYPRGENTEAFFGQGTRLTVV.

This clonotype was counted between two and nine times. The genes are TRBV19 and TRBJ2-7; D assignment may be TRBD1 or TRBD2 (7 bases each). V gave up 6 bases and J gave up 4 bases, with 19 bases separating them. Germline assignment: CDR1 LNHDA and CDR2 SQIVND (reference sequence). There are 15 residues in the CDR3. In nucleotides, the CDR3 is TGTGCCAGTAGCAGGGGGGGCGACGGCTCATACGAGCAGTACTTC. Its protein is CASSRGGDGSYEQYF.

CDR3 loop: CASSPPWGTDTQYF. CDR3 sequence (DNA): TGTGCCAGCAGCCCCCCGTGGGGCACAGATACGCAGTATTTT. This chain links TRBV12-3 or TRBV12-4 with TRBJ2-3; D remains unclear. The CDR3 loop spans 14 amino acids. Trimming took off 6 bases at V and 1 base at J, with 11 bases between the two ends.

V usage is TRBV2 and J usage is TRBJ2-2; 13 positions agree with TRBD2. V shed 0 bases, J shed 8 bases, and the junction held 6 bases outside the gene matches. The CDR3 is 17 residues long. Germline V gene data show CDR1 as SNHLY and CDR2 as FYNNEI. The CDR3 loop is CASSEAPGLAGTGELFF. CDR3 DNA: TGTGCCAGCAGTGAAGCCCCGGGACTAGCGGGAACGGGGGAGCTGTTTTTT.

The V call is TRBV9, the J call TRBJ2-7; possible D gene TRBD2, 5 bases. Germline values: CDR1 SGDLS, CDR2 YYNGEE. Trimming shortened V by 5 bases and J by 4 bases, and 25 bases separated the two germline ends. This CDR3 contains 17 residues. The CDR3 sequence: CASSDPRGGGFGYEQYF. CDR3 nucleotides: TGTGCCAGCAGTGATCCTCGCGGAGGAGGTTTCGGGTACGAGCAGTACTTC.

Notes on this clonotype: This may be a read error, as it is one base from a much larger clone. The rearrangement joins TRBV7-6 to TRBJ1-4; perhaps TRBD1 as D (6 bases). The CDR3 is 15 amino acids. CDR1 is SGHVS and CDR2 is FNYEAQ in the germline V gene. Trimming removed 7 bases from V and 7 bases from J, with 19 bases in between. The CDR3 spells CASNFGPGEGEKLFF. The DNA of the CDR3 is TGTGCCAGCAACTTTGGCCCAGGGGAGGGTGAAAAACTGTTTTTT.

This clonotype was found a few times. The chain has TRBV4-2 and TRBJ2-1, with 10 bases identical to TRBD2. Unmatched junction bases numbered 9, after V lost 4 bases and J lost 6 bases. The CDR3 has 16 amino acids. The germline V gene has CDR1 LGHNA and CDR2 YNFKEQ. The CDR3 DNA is TGTGCCAGCAGCCCGAGTATGGAGCGGGGGGGCAATGAGCAGTTCTTC. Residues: CASSPSMERGGNEQFF.

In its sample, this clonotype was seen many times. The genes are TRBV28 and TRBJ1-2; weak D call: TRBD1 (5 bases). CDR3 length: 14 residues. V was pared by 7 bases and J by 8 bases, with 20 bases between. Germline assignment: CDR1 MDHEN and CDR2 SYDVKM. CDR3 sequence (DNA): TGTGCCAGCACCCCCAGCCAGGGATCGCGCGGCTACACCTTC. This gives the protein CASTPSQGSRGYTF.

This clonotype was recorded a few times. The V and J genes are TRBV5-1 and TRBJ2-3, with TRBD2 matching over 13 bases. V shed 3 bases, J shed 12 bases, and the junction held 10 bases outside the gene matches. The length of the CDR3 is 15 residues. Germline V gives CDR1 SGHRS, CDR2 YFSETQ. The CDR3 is CASSSEGLAGAPQYF. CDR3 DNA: TGCGCCAGCAGCTCGGAAGGACTAGCGGGAGCTCCTCAGTATTTT.

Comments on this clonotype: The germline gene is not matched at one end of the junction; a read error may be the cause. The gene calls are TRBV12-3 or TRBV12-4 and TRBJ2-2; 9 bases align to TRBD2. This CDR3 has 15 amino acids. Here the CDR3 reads CASSFGTSFTGELLF. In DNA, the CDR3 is TGTGCCAGCAGTTTCGGGACTAGCTTCACCGGGGAGCTGCTTTTT.

CDR3 in amino acids: CSAREAGVSYNEQFF. CDR3 DNA: TGCAGTGCTAGAGAGGCAGGGGTCTCCTACAATGAGCAGTTCTTC. The chain couples TRBV20-1 to TRBJ2-1, with TRBD1 as a possible D gene (6 bases). This CDR3 has 15 residues. V was shortened by 0 bases and J by 0 bases, with 9 bases between the two germline ends. Germline values: CDR1 DFQATT, CDR2 SNEGSKA (reference sequence).

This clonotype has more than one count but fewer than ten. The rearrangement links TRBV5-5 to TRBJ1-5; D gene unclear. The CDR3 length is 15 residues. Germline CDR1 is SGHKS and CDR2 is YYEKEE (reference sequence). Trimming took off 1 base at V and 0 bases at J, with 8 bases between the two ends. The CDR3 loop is CASSLRFDSNQPQHF. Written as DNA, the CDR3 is TGTGCCAGCAGCTTGAGGTTCGATAGCAATCAGCCCCAGCATTTT.

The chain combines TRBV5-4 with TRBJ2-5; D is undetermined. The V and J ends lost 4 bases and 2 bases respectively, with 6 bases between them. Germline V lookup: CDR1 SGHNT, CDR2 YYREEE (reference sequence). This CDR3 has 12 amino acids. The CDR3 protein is CASSGLQETQYF. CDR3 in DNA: TGTGCCAGCAGCGGCCTTCAAGAGACCCAGTACTTC.

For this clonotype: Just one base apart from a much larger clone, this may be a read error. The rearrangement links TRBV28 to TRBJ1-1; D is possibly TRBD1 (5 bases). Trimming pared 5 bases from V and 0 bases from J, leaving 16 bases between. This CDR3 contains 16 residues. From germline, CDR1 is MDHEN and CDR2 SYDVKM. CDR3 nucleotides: TGTGCCAGCAGTGTCCCGGGGAGGGGCTTGAACACTGAAGCTTTCTTT. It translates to CASSVPGRGLNTEAFF.

CDR3 sequence: CASSPRMGNQPQHF. Written as DNA, the CDR3 is TGTGCCAGCAGTCCCCGGATGGGCAATCAGCCCCAGCATTTT. The V gene is TRBV6-1, the J gene TRBJ1-5, with unresolved D. The CDR3 contains 14 residues. The germline gives CDR1 MNHNS, CDR2 SASEGT. Between the trimmed V and J ends, which lost 5 bases and 2 bases, there was a span of 10 bases.

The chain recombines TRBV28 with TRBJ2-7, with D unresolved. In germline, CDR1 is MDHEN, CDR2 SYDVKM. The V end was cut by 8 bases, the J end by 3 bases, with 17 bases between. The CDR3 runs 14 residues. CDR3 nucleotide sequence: TGTGCCAGCGTGTCCGAGGAGTCCTTCTACGAGCAGTACTTC. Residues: CASVSEESFYEQYF.

As DNA, the CDR3 is TGCGCCAGCAGCTTGGCCGGTCCGGGGGGCACAGATACGCAGTATTTT. Its protein product is CASSLAGPGGTDTQYF. J is TRBJ2-3 and V is TRBV5-1, with a weak D call TRBD2 (6 bases). Trimming stripped 0 bases from V and 1 base from J, with 12 bases between. Germline values: CDR1 SGHRS, CDR2 YFSETQ. This CDR3 region has 16 residues.

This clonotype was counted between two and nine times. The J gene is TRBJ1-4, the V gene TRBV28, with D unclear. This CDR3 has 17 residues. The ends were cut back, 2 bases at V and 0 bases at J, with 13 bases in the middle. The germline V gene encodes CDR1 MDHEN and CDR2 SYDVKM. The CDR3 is CASSLRHYTATNEKLFF. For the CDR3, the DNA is TGTGCCAGCAGTTTACGCCACTACACTGCAACTAATGAAAAACTGTTTTTT.

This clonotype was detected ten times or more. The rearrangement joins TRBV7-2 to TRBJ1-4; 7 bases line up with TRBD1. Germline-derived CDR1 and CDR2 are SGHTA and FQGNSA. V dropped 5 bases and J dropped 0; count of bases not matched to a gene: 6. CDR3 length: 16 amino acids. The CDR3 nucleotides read TGTGCCAGCAGCCCCGGACAGGATGCAACTAATGAAAAACTGTTTTTT. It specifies CASSPGQDATNEKLFF. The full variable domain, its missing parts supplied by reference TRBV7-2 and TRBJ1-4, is GAGVSQSPSNKVTEKGKDVELRCDPISGHTALYWYRQSLGQGLEFLIYFQGNSAPDKSGLPSDRFSAERTGGSVSTLTIQRTQQEDSAVYLCASSPGQDATNEKLFFGSGTQLSVL.

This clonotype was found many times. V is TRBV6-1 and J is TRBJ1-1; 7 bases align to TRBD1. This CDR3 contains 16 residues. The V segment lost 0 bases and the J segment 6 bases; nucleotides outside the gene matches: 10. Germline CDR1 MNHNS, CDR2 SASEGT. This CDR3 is CASSEATGRGSAEAFF. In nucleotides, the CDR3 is TGTGCCAGCAGTGAAGCGACAGGCAGGGGGTCGGCTGAAGCTTTCTTT.

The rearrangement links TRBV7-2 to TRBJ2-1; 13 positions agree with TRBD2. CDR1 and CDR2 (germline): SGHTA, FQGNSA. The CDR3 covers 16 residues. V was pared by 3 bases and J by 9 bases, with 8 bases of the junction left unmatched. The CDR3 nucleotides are TGTGCCAGCAGCTTGGGGACTAGCGGGATTGTTTTTGAGCAGTTCTTC. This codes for CASSLGTSGIVFEQFF.

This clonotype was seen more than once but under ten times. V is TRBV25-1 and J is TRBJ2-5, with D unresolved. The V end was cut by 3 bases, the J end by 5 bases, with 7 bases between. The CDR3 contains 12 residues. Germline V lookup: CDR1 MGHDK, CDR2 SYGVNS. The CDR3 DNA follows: TGTGCCAGCAGTGATCCCGGGGAGACCCAGTACTTC. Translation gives CASSDPGETQYF.

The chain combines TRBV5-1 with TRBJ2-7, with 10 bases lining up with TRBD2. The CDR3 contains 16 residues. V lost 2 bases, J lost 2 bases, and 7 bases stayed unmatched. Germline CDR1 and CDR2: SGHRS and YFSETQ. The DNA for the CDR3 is TGCGCCAGCAGCTTCCCTCGGACTAGCGGTACCTACGAGCAGTACTTC. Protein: CASSFPRTSGTYEQYF.

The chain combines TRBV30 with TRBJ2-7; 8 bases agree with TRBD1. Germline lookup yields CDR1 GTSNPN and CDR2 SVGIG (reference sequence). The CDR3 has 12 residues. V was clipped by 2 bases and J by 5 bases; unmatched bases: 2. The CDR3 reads CAWSTDRDEQYF. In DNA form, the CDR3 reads TGTGCCTGGAGTACGGACAGGGACGAGCAGTACTTC.

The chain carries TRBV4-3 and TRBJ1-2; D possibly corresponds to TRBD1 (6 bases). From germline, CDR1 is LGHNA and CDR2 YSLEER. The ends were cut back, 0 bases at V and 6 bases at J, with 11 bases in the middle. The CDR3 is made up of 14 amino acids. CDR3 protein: CASSQESGANGYTF. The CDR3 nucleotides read TGCGCCAGCAGCCAAGAATCAGGGGCTAATGGCTACACCTTC.

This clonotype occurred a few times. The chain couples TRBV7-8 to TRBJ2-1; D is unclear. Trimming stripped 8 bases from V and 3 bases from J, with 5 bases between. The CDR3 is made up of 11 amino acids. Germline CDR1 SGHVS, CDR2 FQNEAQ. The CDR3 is CASVVYNEQFF. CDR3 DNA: TGTGCCAGCGTTGTCTACAATGAGCAGTTCTTC.

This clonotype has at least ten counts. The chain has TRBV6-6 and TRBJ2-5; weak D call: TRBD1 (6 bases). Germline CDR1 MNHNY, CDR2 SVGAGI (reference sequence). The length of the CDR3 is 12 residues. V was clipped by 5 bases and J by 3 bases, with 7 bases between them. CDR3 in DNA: TGTGCCAGCAGTGGGGACAAAGAGACCCAGTACTTC. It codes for CASSGDKETQYF.